The clone carrying this TCR beta chain was seen ten or more times. Its antigen remains unknown. Treg sorting used a CD4+CD25+CD127-/low gate. Study-level points and caveats: In terms of TCR gene usage, tumor memory CD4+ T cells clustered together with blood and lymph node memory CD4+ cells, as well as with lymph node naive CD4+ cells.

Constant-region reverse primers amplified full-length variable regions, followed by semi-nested Nested Universal Primer A PCR. TCRdb independently ran MiXCR on the 5' RACE reads; one entry per CDR3 protein. The sample lists roughly 45,000 distinct CDR3 sequences; roughly a fifth were seen once. This clonotype was obtained from a female donor with breast cancer. The specimen was Tregs sorted from a lymph node.

The CDR3 nucleotides are TGCAGCGTAGGGACTAGGGGTACCTACGAGCAGTACTTC. It specifies CSVGTRGTYEQYF. The chain combines TRBV29-1 with TRBJ2-7, with 8 nucleotides matching TRBD2. After removal of 6 bases from V and 2 bases from J, the junction contained 6 bases not matched to a gene. CDR1 SQVTM and CDR2 ANQGSEA come from the germline V gene. The CDR3 spans 13 residues.